What follows are 27 T cell receptor beta chains derived from one specimen sequenced in a study of vaccination and CD4 T cells after COVID-19. The Oncomine TCR Beta short-read assay generated sequence data from the DNA of cultured CD4+ T cells. TCRdb processed the PCR reads anew with MiXCR; each CDR3 protein has one entry. The sample lists approximately 15,000 distinct CDR3 sequences, roughly half occurring once. These TCRs are of unknown antigen specificity. Indicated treatment: approximately 10-day PBMC culture with coronavirus spike peptide pools or control peptides (ViraFEST assay). The sample comprised CD4+ T cells from blood, cultured in vitro. These receptors originate from a human donor who had recovered from COVID-19.

This CDR3 reads CASSWGNYGYTF. The CDR3 nucleotides are TGTGCCAGCAGCTGGGGTAACTATGGCTACACCTTC. The genes are TRBV11-3 and TRBJ1-2; D is unclear. The V end was cut by 4 bases, the J end by 1 base, with 4 bases between. In germline, CDR1 is SGHNT, CDR2 YENEEA. The CDR3 sequence is 12 residues long.

The CDR3 nucleotides read TGCGCCAGCCGGGGACTGCCGACCTACGAGCAGTACTTC. Its translation is CASRGLPTYEQYF. The V gene is TRBV5-1, the J gene TRBJ2-7, with a weak D call TRBD2 (6 bases). V shed 7 bases and J shed 2 bases, with 13 bases lying between them. Germline V gives CDR1 SGHRS, CDR2 YFSETQ. The CDR3 totals 13 residues. Looking up the rest from reference TRBV5-1 and TRBJ2-7 gives the full variable domain: KAGVTQTPRYLIKTRGQQVTLSCSPISGHRSVSWYQQTPGQGLQFLFEYFSETQRNKGNFPGRFSGRQFSNSRSEMNVSTLELGDSALYLCASRGLPTYEQYFGPGTRLTVT.

The rearrangement links TRBV7-8 to TRBJ2-3, with TRBD2 matching over 10 bases. Germline V CDR1 and CDR2: SGHVS, FQNEAQ. This CDR3 is 19 amino acids long. Unmatched junction bases numbered 14, after V lost 5 bases and J lost 0 bases. This CDR3 is CASSPEALAGASSTDTQYF. CDR3 nucleotides: TGTGCCAGCAGCCCAGAGGCCCTAGCGGGGGCCTCTAGCACAGATACGCAGTATTTT.

The DNA of the CDR3 is TGTGCCAGCAGCTTAAGGGGGGGGACTAGTGGTGGCAATGAGCAGTTCTTC. This translates into CASSLRGGTSGGNEQFF. The chain combines TRBV7-3 with TRBJ2-1, with TRBD2 matching over 8 bases. Germline trimming cut 1 base from V and 6 bases from J; bases unmatched to any gene: 11. Germline assignment: CDR1 SGHTA and CDR2 FQGTGA. This CDR3 has 17 amino acids.

The gene calls are TRBV6-1 and TRBJ2-5, with 9 bases that match TRBD1. The germline V gene encodes CDR1 MNHNS and CDR2 SASEGT. This CDR3 region has 12 residues. Germline trimming cut 6 bases from V and 5 bases from J; bases unmatched to any gene: 1. The CDR3 DNA reads as TGTGCCAGCAGCGACAGGGGGGAGACCCAGTACTTC. Its protein product is CASSDRGETQYF.

The chain couples TRBV7-2 to TRBJ2-3, with unresolved D. The V end lost 4 bases, the J end lost 6 bases, and 11 bases lay between the germline ends. This CDR3 has 13 amino acids. Germline assignment: CDR1 SGHTA and CDR2 FQGNSA. The CDR3 bases are TGTGCCAGCAGCTCCGGAAACCGTGATACGCAGTATTTT. Protein product: CASSSGNRDTQYF.

In DNA, the CDR3 is TGTGCCAGCAGCCCCGCGGACGGGGTGTCACCCCTCCACTTT. This sequence encodes CASSPADGVSPLHF. The V call is TRBV7-2, the J call TRBJ1-6; D not certain. V was trimmed by 5 bases and J by 10 bases, leaving 15 bases between them. Germline V gene lookup returns CDR1 SGHTA and CDR2 FQGNSA. This CDR3 has 14 amino acids.

This clonotype showed up just a few times. This chain joins TRBV20-1 and TRBJ1-1, with D uncertain. The CDR3 covers 12 residues. V was pared by 3 bases and J by 5 bases, with 10 bases between. CDR1 is DFQATT and CDR2 is SNEGSKA in the germline V gene (reference sequence). The CDR3 reads CSASRMTTEAFF. The CDR3 DNA follows: TGCAGTGCTAGCCGAATGACGACTGAAGCTTTCTTT.

This rearrangement joins TRBV4-2 to TRBJ2-3, with TRBD1 matching over 9 bases. This CDR3 has 16 amino acids. Germline CDR1 reads LGHNA; CDR2 reads YNFKEQ. Trimming cost V 1 base and J 4 bases; bases outside gene matches: 6. The CDR3 DNA sequence: TGTGCCAGCAGCCAAGCGGGACAGGGTGTTGCAGATACGCAGTATTTT. Translation: CASSQAGQGVADTQYF.

The table lists this clonotype with a few counts. The chain joins TRBV5-4 to TRBJ2-5; D possibly corresponds to TRBD2 (5 bases). This CDR3 is 13 amino acids long. Deletions cut 5 bases from V and 2 bases from J, with 10 bases between. CDR1 and CDR2 (germline): SGHNT, YYREEE (reference sequence). This chain's CDR3 is CASRKGGQETQYF. CDR3 coding DNA: TGTGCCAGCAGAAAGGGCGGGCAAGAGACCCAGTACTTC. Complete variable domain (other parts from reference TRBV5-4 and TRBJ2-5): ETGVTQSPTHLIKTRGQQVTLRCSSQSGHNTVSWYQQALGQGPQFIFQYYREEENGRGNFPPRFSGLQFPNYSSELNVNALELDDSALYLCASRKGGQETQYFGPGTRLLVL.

This clonotype was seen just once. The rearrangement links TRBV30 to TRBJ1-2; D is undetermined. The CDR3 totals 15 residues. With 0 bases removed from V and 8 bases from J, the gap between germline ends came to 19 bases. Germline V gene sequence: CDR1 GTSNPN, CDR2 SVGIG (reference sequence). The chain's CDR3 is CAWSVRFGGSAGYTF. CDR3 in DNA: TGTGCCTGGAGTGTACGGTTTGGAGGGAGTGCGGGCTACACCTTC.

The rearrangement joins TRBV6-1 to TRBJ1-3, with D uncertain. The CDR3 spans 13 residues. Germline values: CDR1 MNHNS, CDR2 SASEGT. V lost 6 bases to trimming and J lost 0 bases, with 6 bases between them. CDR3 sequence reads: CASSQNSGNTIYF. The CDR3 DNA follows: TGTGCCAGCAGCCAAAACTCTGGAAACACCATATATTTT.

The chain combines TRBV5-5 with TRBJ1-6; D is unclear. Germline V gives CDR1 SGHKS, CDR2 YYEKEE (reference sequence). This CDR3 has 15 residues. The V end lost 0 bases, the J end lost 7 bases, and 11 bases lay between the germline ends. CDR3 bases: TGTGCCAGCAGCTTGGTGGGGTTGAGGAATTCACCCCTCCACTTT. Translating it yields CASSLVGLRNSPLHF.

The CDR3 sequence: CASAGEVVTSNQPQHF. The CDR3 nucleotides are TGTGCCAGCGCGGGGGAGGTTGTGACGAGCAATCAGCCCCAGCATTTT. The rearrangement joins TRBV6-2 or TRBV6-3 to TRBJ1-5; tentatively, D is TRBD1 (5 bases). V lost 8 bases and J 1 base, leaving 18 bases between the germline ends. The V gene's germline CDR1 is MNHEY and CDR2 SVGEGT. The CDR3 consists of 16 residues.

The table lists this clonotype with a count of one. This chain joins TRBV7-2 and TRBJ2-7; 12 bases fit TRBD2. The CDR3 runs to 16 residues. In germline, CDR1 is SGHTA, CDR2 FQGNSA. The J segment lost 7 bases and the V segment lost 0 bases, leaving 7 bases of the junction unmatched. The CDR3 DNA reads TGTGCCAGCAGCTTAGCACCTAGCGGGGGGGCGGGGGAGCAGTACTTC. Amino acid sequence: CASSLAPSGGAGEQYF. Full variable domain (outside the CDR3, taken from reference TRBV7-2 and TRBJ2-7): GAGVSQSPSNKVTEKGKDVELRCDPISGHTALYWYRQSLGQGLEFLIYFQGNSAPDKSGLPSDRFSAERTGGSVSTLTIQRTQQEDSAVYLCASSLAPSGGAGEQYFGPGTRLTVT.

This rearrangement joins TRBV7-9 to TRBJ1-2; D call uncertain. CDR1 and CDR2 (germline): SEHNR, FQNEAQ (reference sequence). V was shortened by 5 bases and J by 4 bases, with 8 bases between the two germline ends. This CDR3 is built from 12 residues. CDR3 DNA: TGTGCCAGCAGCCTGGAGCCCTATGGCTACACCTTC. Its translation: CASSLEPYGYTF.

This clonotype was counted only a few times. J is TRBJ2-5 and V is TRBV19, with D perhaps TRBD1 (5 bases). V dropped 10 bases and J dropped 1 base, with 10 bases sitting between them. This CDR3 region has 12 residues. The germline V gene encodes CDR1 LNHDA and CDR2 SQIVND (reference sequence). DNA for the CDR3: TGTGCCACCAAGGGGTTCCAAGAGACCCAGTACTTC. Translating it yields CATKGFQETQYF.

This chain uses TRBV7-2 with TRBJ1-2, with a possible D match to TRBD1 (5 bases). Germline values: CDR1 SGHTA, CDR2 FQGNSA. Trimming took off 1 base at V and 8 bases at J, with 17 bases between the two ends. This CDR3 has 15 residues. In nucleotides, the CDR3 is TGTGCCAGCAGCTTAGGTGTTTCGGGGGAAGGAGGCTACACCTTC. Its translation: CASSLGVSGEGGYTF.

The chain links TRBV4-3 to TRBJ1-1; D unclear. CDR1 LGHNA and CDR2 YSLEER come from the germline V gene. This CDR3 contains 15 residues. Deletions cut 0 bases from V and 1 base from J, with 9 bases between. This CDR3 is CASSQEANRNTEAFF. CDR3 bases: TGCGCCAGCAGCCAAGAGGCCAACAGGAACACTGAAGCTTTCTTT.

The CDR3 sequence is CASSRGAGSSSPLHF. The CDR3 coding sequence is TGCGCCAGCAGCCGCGGGGCAGGCTCATCTTCACCCCTCCACTTT. This chain joins TRBV5-1 and TRBJ1-6, with a weak D call TRBD1 (5 bases). CDR3 length: 15 residues. Trimming cost V 4 bases and J 9 bases, with 17 bases left between them. CDR1 is SGHRS, CDR2 YFSETQ, per germline.

Written as DNA, the CDR3 is TGTGCCAGCAGTTATGGCCCAAGCTCCTACAATGAGCAGTTCTTC. Translating gives CASSYGPSSYNEQFF. V usage is TRBV6-5 and J usage is TRBJ2-1; no clear D gene. V was trimmed by 3 bases and J by 0 bases, leaving 9 bases between them. The CDR3 consists of 15 residues. Germline loops: CDR1 MNHEY, CDR2 SVGAGI.

The V and J genes are TRBV9 and TRBJ1-2; tentative D call: TRBD1 (5 bases). Deletions cut 6 bases from V and 5 bases from J, with 11 bases between. The CDR3 totals 12 residues. Germline CDR1 SGDLS, CDR2 YYNGEE. As DNA, the CDR3 is TGTGCCAGCACAAGGGGCGGGTATGGCTACACCTTC. As protein: CASTRGGYGYTF.

The rearrangement links TRBV30 to TRBJ2-4; D may be TRBD2 (6 bases). The CDR3 covers 16 residues. Per germline, CDR1 GTSNPN and CDR2 SVGIG (reference sequence). V dropped 2 bases and J dropped 2 bases, with 16 bases sitting between them. CDR3 in amino acids: CAWSSLTGGTKNIQYF. CDR3 sequence (DNA): TGTGCCTGGAGTTCACTCACCGGGGGTACCAAAAACATTCAGTACTTC.

This chain joins TRBV24-1 and TRBJ2-2; the D gene could be TRBD1 or TRBD2 (6 bases each). This CDR3 region has 15 residues. Trimming took 6 bases from V and 5 from J, leaving 15 bases between them. The germline V gene has CDR1 KGHDR and CDR2 SFDVKD. The CDR3 bases are TGTGCCACCAGTCGGACGGGGGCAGGTACCGGGGAGCTGTTTTTT. It specifies CATSRTGAGTGELFF.

This clonotype came up a few times. The chain links TRBV6-1 to TRBJ1-6, with a tentative D call TRBD1 (6 bases). The V end lost 6 bases, the J end lost 10 bases, and 19 bases lay between the germline ends. The CDR3 has 15 amino acids. CDR1 is MNHNS and CDR2 is SASEGT in the germline V gene. The CDR3 region is CASSSQQGFRSPLHF. The DNA of the CDR3 is TGTGCCAGCAGCTCTCAACAGGGATTTCGATCACCCCTCCACTTT.

The J gene is TRBJ2-5, the V gene TRBV12-3 or TRBV12-4, with a tentative D call TRBD2 (5 bases). The CDR3 is made up of 17 amino acids. The V end was cut by 5 bases, the J end by 0 bases, with 19 bases between. CDR3 sequence (DNA): TGTGCCAGCAGTATTCGACTCCTCTGGGAGTACCAAGAGACCCAGTACTTC. Its translation is CASSIRLLWEYQETQYF.

This clonotype has more than one count but fewer than ten. The chain uses TRBV19 and TRBJ1-2; tentatively, D is TRBD1 (5 bases). The CDR3 is 16 amino acids. Germline CDR1 LNHDA, CDR2 SQIVND (reference sequence). The V end was cut by 6 bases, the J end by 1 base, with 18 bases between. CDR3 sequence (DNA): TGTGCCAGTAGGCCAGCCGACAGCGACTATAACTATGGCTACACCTTC. The encoded protein is CASRPADSDYNYGYTF.